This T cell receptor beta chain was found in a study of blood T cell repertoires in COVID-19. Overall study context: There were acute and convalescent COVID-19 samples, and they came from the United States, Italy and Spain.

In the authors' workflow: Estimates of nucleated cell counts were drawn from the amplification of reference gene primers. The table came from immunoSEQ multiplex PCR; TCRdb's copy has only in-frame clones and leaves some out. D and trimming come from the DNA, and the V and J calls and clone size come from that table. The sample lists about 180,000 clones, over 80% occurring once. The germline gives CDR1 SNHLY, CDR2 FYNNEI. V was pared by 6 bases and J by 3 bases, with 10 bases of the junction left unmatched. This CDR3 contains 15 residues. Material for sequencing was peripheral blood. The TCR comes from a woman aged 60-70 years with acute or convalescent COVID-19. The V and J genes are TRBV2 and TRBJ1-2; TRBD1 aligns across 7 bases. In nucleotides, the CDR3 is TGTGCCAGCAGGGAAAACAGGGGATCCCACTATGGCTACACCTTC. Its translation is CASRENRGSHYGYTF.